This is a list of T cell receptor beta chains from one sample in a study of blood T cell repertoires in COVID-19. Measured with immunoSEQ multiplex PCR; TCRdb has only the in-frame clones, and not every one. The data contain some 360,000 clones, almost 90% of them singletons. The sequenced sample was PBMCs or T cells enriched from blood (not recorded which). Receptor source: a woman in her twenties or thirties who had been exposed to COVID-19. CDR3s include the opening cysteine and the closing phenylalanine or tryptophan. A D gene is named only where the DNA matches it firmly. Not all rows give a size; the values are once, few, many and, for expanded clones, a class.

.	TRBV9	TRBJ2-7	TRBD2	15	CASSPTSAKGHEQYF	TGTGCCAGCAGCCCTACTAGCGCCAAGGGCCACGAGCAGTACTTC
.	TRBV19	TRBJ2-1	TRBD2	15	CASTATSGSGNEQFF	TGTGCCAGTACAGCGACTAGCGGGAGTGGTAATGAGCAGTTCTTC
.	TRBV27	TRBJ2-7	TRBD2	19	CASSSYADRLAGGSYEQYF	TGTGCCAGCAGTTCTTATGCTGACCGACTAGCGGGAGGATCCTACGAGCAGTACTTC
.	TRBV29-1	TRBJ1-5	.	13	CSVVGAINQPQHF	TGCAGCGTTGTGGGGGCTATTAATCAGCCCCAGCATTTT
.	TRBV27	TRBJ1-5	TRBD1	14	CASSWTGVNQPQHF	TGTGCCAGCAGTTGGACAGGAGTCAATCAGCCCCAGCATTTT
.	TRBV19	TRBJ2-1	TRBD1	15	CASRTGGDSYNEQFF	TGTGCCAGTCGTACAGGGGGCGATTCCTACAATGAGCAGTTCTTC
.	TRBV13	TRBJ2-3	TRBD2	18	CASSTRGLAEPSTDTQYF	TGTGCCAGCAGCACCAGGGGACTAGCGGAACCTAGCACAGATACGCAGTATTTT
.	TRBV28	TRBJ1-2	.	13	CASSAHGQLGYTF	TGTGCCAGCAGCGCTCACGGACAGCTTGGGTACACCTTC
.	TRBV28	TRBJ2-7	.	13	CASIGLPTYEQYF	TGTGCCAGCATCGGTCTACCCACCTACGAGCAGTACTTC
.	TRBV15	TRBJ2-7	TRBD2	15	CATTPNPGRSYEQYF	TGTGCCACGACGCCTAACCCCGGGAGGTCCTACGAGCAGTACTTC
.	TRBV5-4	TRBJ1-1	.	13	CASSLGPNTEAFF	TGTGCCAGCAGCTTGGGGCCGAACACTGAAGCTTTCTTT
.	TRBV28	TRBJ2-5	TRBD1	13	CASTRGQWETQYF	TGTGCCAGCACCAGGGGACAGTGGGAGACCCAGTACTTC
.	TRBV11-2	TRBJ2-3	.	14	CASSRRRAGDTQYF	TGTGCCAGCAGCCGGCGGAGGGCGGGGGATACGCAGTATTTT
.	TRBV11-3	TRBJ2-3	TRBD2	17	CASSLGLAGGGTDTQYF	TGTGCCAGCAGCTTAGGGCTAGCGGGAGGTGGCACAGATACGCAGTATTTT
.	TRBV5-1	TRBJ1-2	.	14	CASSPPGLPYGYTF	TGCGCCAGCAGCCCACCGGGACTCCCCTATGGCTACACCTTC
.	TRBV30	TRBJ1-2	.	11	CAWSSPNGYTF	TGTGCCTGGAGTTCCCCCAATGGCTACACCTTC
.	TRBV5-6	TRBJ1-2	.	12	CASSLAMRGYTF	TGTGCCAGCAGCTTGGCCATGCGGGGCTACACCTTC
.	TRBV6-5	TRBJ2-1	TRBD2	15	CASSYLAGGPGEQFF	TGTGCCAGCAGCTACCTAGCGGGAGGGCCCGGTGAGCAGTTCTTC
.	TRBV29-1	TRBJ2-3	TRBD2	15	CSVDITSGSADTQYF	TGCAGCGTTGACATTACTAGCGGGAGCGCGGATACGCAGTATTTT
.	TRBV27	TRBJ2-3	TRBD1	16	CASSPPRTGGIDTQYF	TGTGCCAGCAGTCCCCCCCGGACAGGGGGCATAGATACGCAGTATTTT
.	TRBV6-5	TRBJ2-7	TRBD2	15	CASSSPSGSSYEQYF	TGTGCCAGCAGTTCCCCTAGCGGGAGCTCCTACGAGCAGTACTTC
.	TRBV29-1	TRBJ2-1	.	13	CSVGVVVANEQFF	TGCAGCGTTGGAGTGGTAGTTGCCAATGAGCAGTTCTTC
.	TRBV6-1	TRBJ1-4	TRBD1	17	CASSAQPPGQGSEKLFF	TGTGCCAGCAGTGCACAACCGCCGGGACAGGGTAGTGAAAAACTGTTTTTT
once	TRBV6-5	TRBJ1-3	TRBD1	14	CASVGTDSGNTIYF	TGTGCCAGCGTCGGGACAGACTCTGGAAACACCATATATTTT